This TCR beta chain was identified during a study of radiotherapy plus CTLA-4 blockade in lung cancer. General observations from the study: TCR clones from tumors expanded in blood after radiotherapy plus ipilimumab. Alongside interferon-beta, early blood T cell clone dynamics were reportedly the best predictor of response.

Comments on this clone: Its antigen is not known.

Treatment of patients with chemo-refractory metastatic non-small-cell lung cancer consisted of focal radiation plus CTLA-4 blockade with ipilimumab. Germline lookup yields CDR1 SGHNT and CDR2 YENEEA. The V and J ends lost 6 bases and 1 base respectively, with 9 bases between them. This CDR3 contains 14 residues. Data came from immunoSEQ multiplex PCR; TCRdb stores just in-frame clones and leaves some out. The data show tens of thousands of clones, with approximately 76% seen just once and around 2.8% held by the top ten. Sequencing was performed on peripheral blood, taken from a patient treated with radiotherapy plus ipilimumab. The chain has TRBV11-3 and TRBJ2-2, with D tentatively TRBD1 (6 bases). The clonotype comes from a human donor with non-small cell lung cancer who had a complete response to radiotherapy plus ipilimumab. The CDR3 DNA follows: TGTGCCAGCAGACGGGGACAGAACACCGGGGAGCTGTTTTTT. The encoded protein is CASRRGQNTGELFF. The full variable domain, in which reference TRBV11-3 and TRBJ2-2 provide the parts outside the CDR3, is EAGVVQSPRYKIIEKKQPVAFWCNPISGHNTLYWYLQNLGQGPELLIRYENEEAVDDSQLPKDRFSAERLKGVDSTLKIQPAELGDSAVYLCASRRGQNTGELFFGEGSRLTVL.